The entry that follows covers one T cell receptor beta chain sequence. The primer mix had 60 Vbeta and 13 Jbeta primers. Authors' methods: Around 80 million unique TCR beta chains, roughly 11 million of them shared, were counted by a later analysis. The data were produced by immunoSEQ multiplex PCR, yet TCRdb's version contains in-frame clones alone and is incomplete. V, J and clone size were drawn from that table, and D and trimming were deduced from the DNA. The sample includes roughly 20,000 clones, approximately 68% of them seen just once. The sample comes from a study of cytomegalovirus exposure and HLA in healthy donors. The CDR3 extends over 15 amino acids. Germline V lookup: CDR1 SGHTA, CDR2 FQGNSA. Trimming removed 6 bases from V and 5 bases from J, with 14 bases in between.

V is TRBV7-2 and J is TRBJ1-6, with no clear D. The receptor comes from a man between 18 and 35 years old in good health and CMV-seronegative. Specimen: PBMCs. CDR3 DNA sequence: TGTGCCAGCAGGCAGGCTCAGCCGAATAATTCACCCCTCCACTTT. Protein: CASRQAQPNNSPLHF.